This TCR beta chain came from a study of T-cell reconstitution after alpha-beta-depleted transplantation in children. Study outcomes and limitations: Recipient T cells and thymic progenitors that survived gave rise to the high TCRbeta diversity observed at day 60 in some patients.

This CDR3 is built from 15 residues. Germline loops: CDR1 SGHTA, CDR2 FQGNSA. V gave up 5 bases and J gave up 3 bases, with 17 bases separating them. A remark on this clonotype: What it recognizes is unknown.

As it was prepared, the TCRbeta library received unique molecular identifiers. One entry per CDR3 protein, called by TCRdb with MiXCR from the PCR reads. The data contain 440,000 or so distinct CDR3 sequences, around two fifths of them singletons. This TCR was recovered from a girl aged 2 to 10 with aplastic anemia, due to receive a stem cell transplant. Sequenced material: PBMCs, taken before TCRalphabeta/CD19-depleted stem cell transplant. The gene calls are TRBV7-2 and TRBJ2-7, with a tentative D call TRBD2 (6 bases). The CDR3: CASSSQEGPYYEQYF. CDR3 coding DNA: TGTGCCAGCAGCAGCCAGGAGGGACCCTACTACGAGCAGTACTTC.